This T cell receptor (beta chain) is from a study of Ad26.COV2.S vaccination and SARS-CoV-2 variants. As for the study in general: The authors gave Ad26.COV2.S intramuscularly, either once or twice 56 days apart.

This clone was counted once. CDR1 and CDR2 (germline): MDHEN, SYDVKM. The CDR3 contains 17 residues. Deletions cut 4 bases from V and 1 base from J, with 19 bases between. Documented treatment: some 19 received Ad26.COV2.S at low or high dose, single or two shots; roughly 5 received placebo; per-sample allocation not given. Day 63 after the first injection of vaccine or placebo was the sampling time. As its vector, the vaccine had Ad26, which expressed Wuhan-strain SARS-CoV-2 spike. Profiling relied on immunoSEQ multiplex PCR, and the TCRdb table lists in-frame clones only, not all of them. The sample has 300,000 to 350,000 clones, 75% to 90% seen once; the top ten hold about 10%.

The chain is built from TRBV28 and TRBJ1-2; D might be TRBD1 (5 bases). The source was peripheral blood, collected in a trial of Ad26.COV2.S vaccine versus placebo. This receptor was identified in a person between 18 and 65 years old who received the Ad26.COV2.S COVID-19 vaccine or a placebo. This CDR3 reads CASSSTDTALLNYGYTF. In DNA, the CDR3 is TGTGCCAGCAGTTCAACGGACACAGCTCTTCTTAACTATGGCTACACCTTC.